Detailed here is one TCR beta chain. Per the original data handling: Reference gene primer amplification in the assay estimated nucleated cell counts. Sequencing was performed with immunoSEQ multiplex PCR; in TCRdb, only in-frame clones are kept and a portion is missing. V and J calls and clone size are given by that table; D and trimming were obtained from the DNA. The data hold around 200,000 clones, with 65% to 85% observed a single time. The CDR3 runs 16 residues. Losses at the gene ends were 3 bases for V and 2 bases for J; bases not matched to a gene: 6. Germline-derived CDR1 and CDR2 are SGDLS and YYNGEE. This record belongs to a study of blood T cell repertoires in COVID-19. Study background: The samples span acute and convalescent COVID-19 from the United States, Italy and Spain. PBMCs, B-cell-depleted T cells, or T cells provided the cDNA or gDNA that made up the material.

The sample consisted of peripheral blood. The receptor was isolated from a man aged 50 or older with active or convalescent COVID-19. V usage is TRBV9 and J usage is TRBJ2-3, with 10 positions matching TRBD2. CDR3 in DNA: TGTGCCAGCAGCGAGGGAACTAGCGGGGACACAGATACGCAGTATTTT. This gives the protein CASSEGTSGDTDTQYF.